This T cell receptor (beta chain) was retrieved from a study of T cells after yellow fever vaccination. This CDR3 spans 13 amino acids. Germline V lookup: CDR1 GTSNPN, CDR2 SVGIG (reference sequence). V was pared by 4 bases and J by 5 bases, with 14 bases between. Researchers made TCR cDNA using 5'RACE template switching, and this step added a universal primer site and UMIs. Each CDR3 protein is one row after TCRdb ran MiXCR on the 5' RACE reads. In the table there are more than 90,000 distinct CDR3 sequences, under 9% of which are singletons. Study-level results: Booster samples showed a return of most primary-vaccination clones (around 95% CD4, roughly 85% CD8). Some clonotypes, a small share, were shared between CD4 and CD8 compartments.

This clonotype has ten or more counts. Its antigen is not known. This clonotype was obtained from a man aged 25 to 45 who received the YFV17D yellow fever vaccine. Source: CD8+ T cells sorted from PBMCs, taken 45 days after the yellow fever booster vaccination. The rearrangement links TRBV30 to TRBJ2-5; no firm D call. CDR3: CAWMPGDGETQYF. CDR3 sequence (DNA): TGTGCCTGGATGCCGGGTGATGGGGAGACCCAGTACTTC.